This T cell receptor (beta chain) was documented in a study of CD8+ T cells in alopecia areata (dated by TCRdb to the late 2010s). Broadly, across the study: The treated patients, all with moderate-to-severe alopecia areata, were enrolled in an open-label pilot trial of oral tofacitinib given at 5 to 10 mg twice daily. Human TCRbeta sequencing covered scalp tissue and sorted CD4+ and CD8+ peripheral blood T cells from patchy and totalis/universalis alopecia areata patients and healthy controls. immunoSEQ multiplex PCR using 35 Vbeta forward primers and 13 Jbeta reverse primers was used to amplify TCRbeta CDR3 regions. Patients received tofacitinib for 6 to 18 months and were then followed off drug for 6 months to check for delayed response and recurrence. Clonality in the scalp was compared among normal scalp (n=4), patchy alopecia areata scalp (n=8), and alopecia totalis/universalis scalp (n=8). Biopsies were taken from tofacitinib-treated patients at baseline and at 4 and 24 weeks of treatment, and a later scalp biopsy was taken in several of the tofacitinib-treated patients. RNA was obtained with the PAXgene miRNA kit for fixed scalp, the miRNeasy kit for PBMCs, and the RNeasy kit for mouse skin. The SALT score, which quantifies the percentage of affected scalp surface area, was used to measure disease severity in treated patients. To study T cell clonal expansion in alopecia areata, the researchers applied high-throughput TCRbeta sequencing to both the C3H/HeJ mouse model and human patients.

The library was prepared using the immunoSEQ multiplex PCR assay. To provide template for TCR sequencing, every sample had RNA extracted and reverse transcribed into cDNA. First-strand cDNA was synthesized with SuperScript III using a 2:1 mix of oligo-dT and random hexamers. A synthetic immune receptor repertoire was used to gauge amplification bias, and whatever bias remained was removed computationally. The paper's processing steps were these. Raw reads were preprocessed to remove errors, and CDR3 was defined by IMGT conventions from the conserved cysteine to phenylalanine. Clonality was calculated as 1 minus Shannon entropy normalized by log2 of the number of productive unique TCRs. Whether scalp clones were CD4 or CD8 was inferred by matching scalp TCRbeta sequences against CD4 and CD8 repertoires sorted from blood. What TCRdb holds here is the immuneACCESS table cut down to in-frame rearrangements. Part of the clones is not present; checked against another copy, under half of the missing clones reflect an unresolved V gene, and the others are unexplained. The V and J calls and clone size come from that table; D and trimming were worked out from the DNA. Here the sample has 70,000 or so clones; 29% occur a single time. The top ten clonotypes cover under 15% of the sample.

Sample time point, as interpreted from the label and publication: around 29 days on oral tofacitinib. The treatment or condition label on this specimen signifies: oral pan-JAK inhibitor, 5-10 mg twice daily. Peripheral blood and lesional scalp punch biopsies were obtained from patients with alopecia areata. PBMCs were isolated by density centrifugation and stained for CD3, CD4 and CD8, and CD4+ and CD8+ T cells were sorted on a FACSAria. With respect to this clone: Its antigen is currently not known. No base qualities exist here, and no much larger clone lies one base off it. The sample holds other DNA sequences that translate to the same CDR3.

Study-level results and caveats: During tofacitinib treatment, many expanded lesional clones remained in scalp and blood, and this persistence may partly explain relapse after treatment is stopped. Compared with normal scalp, lesional scalp, particularly in alopecia totalis/universalis, had higher clonality and more expanded CD8+ clones, which suggests antigenic drive. Scalp TCR repertoire analysis is complicated because resident alphabeta T cells in normal human skin are also sequenced, whereas mouse skin is dominated by gammadelta T cells. Because the treated cohort was small and included a single nonresponder, larger studies are needed to assess links between baseline CD8+ expansion and response. TCR sequences shared between patients were less clear than in mice, possibly partly because of HLA diversity in the patient population. With tofacitinib, both scalp clonality and the number of expanded CD8+ clones among the top 100 scalp clones went down significantly.

From the cysteine up to the phenylalanine, the CDR3 has a length of 12 residues. Only the CDR3 part of the read is kept: 36 bases, read in frame from the first base. Reading the germline V gene gives CDR1 SQVTM and CDR2 ANQGSEA. Trimming costs V 5 bases and J 0 bases, and their ends lie 8 bases apart. The chain is made from TRBV29-1 and TRBJ2-7; TRBD1 is a possible D gene, resting on 6 matching bases. The receptor's source is a human donor with alopecia areata. The sequenced sample was CD8+ T cells sorted from blood, obtained at week 4, from a patient treated with tofacitinib. CDR3 reads: CSVLDSSYEQYF. The DNA reads as follows: TGCAGCGTTTTGGACAGCTCCTACGAGCAGTACTTC.